The 20 T cell receptor beta chains below all came from one sample that was sequenced in a study of shared T cell receptors in the human thymus (dated by TCRdb to 2020 to 2023). Library preparation employed the immunoSEQ multiplex PCR assay. TCRdb re-hosts the immuneACCESS table, in-frame sequences only. Its copies lack some clones; in the studies checked, an unresolved V gene accounts for under half of them, and the cause for the rest is not known. The sample records hundreds of thousands of clones, roughly 90% of which are singletons. 0.0095% to 0.012% of the sample is taken by the ten largest. These same records also appear under a second study, on human thymus T cells.

Sequencing was carried out using thymocytes. All receptors derive from a boy less than two years old with a congenital heart defect. Donor details come from another sample of the same person, matched by shared clones.

In its sample, this clone was seen once. V is TRBV5-4 and J is TRBJ2-7; 10 bases are shared with TRBD2. After removal of 2 bases from V and 7 bases from J, the junction contained 15 bases not matched to a gene. CDR1 is SGHNT and CDR2 is YYREEE in the germline V gene (reference sequence). The CDR3 is made up of 17 amino acids. CDR3 loop: CASSFSGLAGDHREQYF. For the CDR3, the DNA is TGTGCCAGCAGCTTCTCCGGGCTAGCGGGAGACCATCGAGAGCAGTACTTC.

This clone was recorded once. This CDR3 is CASSHRFRDRSQETQYF. DNA of the CDR3: TGCGCCAGCAGTCATCGCTTCCGGGACAGGAGCCAAGAGACCCAGTACTTC. This chain uses TRBV5-1 with TRBJ2-5; 8 bases align to TRBD1. V lost 5 bases, J lost 1 base, and 13 bases stayed unmatched. The CDR3 extends over 17 amino acids. Per germline, CDR1 SGHRS and CDR2 YFSETQ.

This chain links TRBV19 with TRBJ1-4; D might be TRBD1 (6 bases). Trimming cost V 4 bases and J 6 bases, with 15 bases left between them. The CDR3 runs 15 residues. The germline V gene has CDR1 LNHDA and CDR2 SQIVND (reference sequence). The CDR3 region is CASSKGTGLDEKLFF. In nucleotides, the CDR3 is TGTGCCAGTAGTAAGGGAACAGGGTTGGATGAAAAACTGTTTTTT.

V is TRBV20-1 and J is TRBJ1-2; D remains unclear. Germline loops: CDR1 DFQATT, CDR2 SNEGSKA (reference sequence). The CDR3 is 11 amino acids. Trimming removed 6 bases from V and 8 bases from J, with 13 bases in between. The CDR3 spells CSAPEPEGYTF. The DNA for the CDR3 is TGCAGTGCCCCGGAGCCTGAGGGCTACACCTTC.

The chain couples TRBV25-1 to TRBJ2-7; the D is unclear. Germline V CDR1 and CDR2: MGHDK, SYGVNS. CDR3 length equals 15 residues. Trimming pared 4 bases from V and 6 bases from J, leaving 19 bases between. The CDR3 DNA reads as TGTGCCAGCAGTGGACTTAAACCCCCCGAAACCGAGCAGTACTTC. Its translation is CASSGLKPPETEQYF.

The gene calls are TRBV5-4 and TRBJ2-3, with D perhaps TRBD1 (6 bases). The CDR3 runs to 16 residues. The germline V gene has CDR1 SGHNT and CDR2 YYREEE (reference sequence). Trimming left V 0 bases short and J 3 bases short, with 14 bases between. The CDR3 reads CASSLGGRGLTDTQYF. The DNA of the CDR3 is TGTGCCAGCAGCTTGGGGGGAAGGGGGTTAACAGATACGCAGTATTTT.

A note on this clone: The junction differs from germline at one of its ends, possibly a read error. V gene TRBV14 combines with J gene TRBJ2-3, with 8 nucleotides matching TRBD2. Germline V lookup: CDR1 SGHDN, CDR2 FVKESK. The CDR3 totals 16 residues. Here the CDR3 DNA reads TGTGCCAGCAGCCAGGTAGCGGGACCCAGCACGGATACGCAGTATTTT. Encoded protein: CASSQVAGPSTDTQYF.

The genes are TRBV5-4 and TRBJ2-1; 8 bases line up with TRBD2. The CDR3 loop spans 15 amino acids. V shed 1 base and J 8 bases; nucleotides not matched to a gene: 8. Germline lookup yields CDR1 SGHNT and CDR2 YYREEE (reference sequence). CDR3 nucleotide sequence: TGTGCCAGCAGCTTGCAAAAGCGGGAGCCCCATGAGCAGTTCTTC. Translating gives CASSLQKREPHEQFF.

The chain has TRBV25-1 and TRBJ1-1; TRBD1 might be the D (5 bases). The length of the CDR3 is 13 residues. Germline CDR1 and CDR2: MGHDK and SYGVNS. V was clipped by 2 bases and J by 6 bases, with 10 bases between them. In nucleotides, the CDR3 is TGTGCCAGCAGTGAACCCGGGGGTGCTGAAGCTTTCTTT. Protein sequence: CASSEPGGAEAFF.

The V and J genes are TRBV5-6 and TRBJ2-7; 8 nucleotides match TRBD2. Germline trimming cut 4 bases from V and 5 bases from J; bases unmatched to any gene: 11. The CDR3 sequence is 15 residues long. Germline V CDR1 and CDR2: SGHDT, YYEEEE. CDR3 in DNA: TGTGCCAGCAGCCCGCAGAGCGGGAGACGAAACGAGCAGTACTTC. Translated, it gives CASSPQSGRRNEQYF.

The rearrangement joins TRBV5-6 to TRBJ2-7; 8 bases match TRBD1. V was clipped by 5 bases and J by 6 bases; unmatched bases: 16. The CDR3 extends over 16 amino acids. Per the germline V gene, CDR1 is SGHDT and CDR2 is YYEEEE. The CDR3 sequence: CASRSKPRTGSSEQYF. Written as DNA, the CDR3 is TGTGCCAGCAGATCGAAACCTCGGACAGGGAGCTCCGAGCAGTACTTC.

In its sample, this clone was seen once. This chain's CDR3 is CASSPALAGAQETQYF. For the CDR3, the DNA is TGTGCCAGCTCACCAGCGCTAGCGGGAGCTCAAGAGACCCAGTACTTC. The chain employs TRBV18 and TRBJ2-5; TRBD2 aligns across 10 bases. The length of the CDR3 is 16 residues. CDR1 and CDR2 from the germline V gene are KGHSH and LQKENI. J gave up 2 bases and V 2 bases, and 5 bases lay outside the gene matches.

V and J are TRBV6-1 and TRBJ1-3; the D is unclear. The CDR3 spans 15 residues. The germline CDR1 and CDR2 sequences are MNHNS and SASEGT. V shed 7 bases and J shed 0 bases, with 13 bases lying between them. The CDR3, as DNA: TGTGCCAGCATTCGACTTCTACCCTCTGGAAACACCATATATTTT. This sequence encodes CASIRLLPSGNTIYF.

The CDR3 here is CASSLDETPGATGELFF. DNA of the CDR3: TGTGCCAGCAGCTTAGATGAGACTCCGGGAGCCACCGGGGAGCTGTTTTTT. The chain uses TRBV7-6 and TRBJ2-2; tentative D call: TRBD2 (6 bases). The V end lost 1 base, the J end lost 4 bases, and 16 bases lay between the germline ends. Per the germline V gene, CDR1 is SGHVS and CDR2 is FNYEAQ. This CDR3 region has 17 residues.

The CDR3 region has the DNA TGTGCCACCAGAGAGGAGGACTATGGCTACACCTTC. Translated: CATREEDYGYTF. V and J are TRBV19 and TRBJ1-2; the D is unclear. Germline CDR1 is LNHDA and CDR2 is SQIVND (reference sequence). The V end was cut by 10 bases, the J end by 3 bases, with 12 bases between. The CDR3 consists of 12 residues. Variable domain in full (rest from reference TRBV19 and TRBJ1-2): DGGITQSPKYLFRKEGQNVTLSCEQNLNHDAMYWYRQDPGQGLRLIYYSQIVNDFQKGDIAEGYSVSREKKESFPLTVTSAQKNPTAFYLCATREEDYGYTFGSGTRLTVV.

This rearrangement joins TRBV7-9 to TRBJ2-2; perhaps TRBD1 as D (6 bases). CDR1 and CDR2 from the germline V gene are SEHNR and FQNEAQ (reference sequence). V lost 5 bases to trimming and J lost 6 bases, with 10 bases between them. The CDR3 length is 13 residues. DNA for the CDR3: TGTGCCAGCAGCGTGGCAGGGGCCGGGGAGCTGTTTTTT. This translates into CASSVAGAGELFF.

The gene calls are TRBV10-1 and TRBJ2-1; 11 bases fit TRBD2. Per the germline V gene, CDR1 is WNHNN and CDR2 is SYGVQD (reference sequence). Germline trimming cut 1 base from V and 9 bases from J; bases unmatched to any gene: 8. CDR3 length: 16 amino acids. CDR3 amino acids: CASSEFETSGTGEQFF. The CDR3 DNA is TGCGCCAGCAGTGAGTTTGAGACTAGCGGGACTGGTGAGCAGTTCTTC.

This clone appeared once. V usage is TRBV6-1 and J usage is TRBJ2-7; 8 bases match TRBD1. The length of the CDR3 is 14 residues. Trimming cost V 8 bases and J 4 bases; bases outside gene matches: 10. The germline V gene encodes CDR1 MNHNS and CDR2 SASEGT. CDR3 coding DNA: TGTGCCAGCGTTCCCGGGACAGGCCGATACGAGCAGTACTTC. This translates into CASVPGTGRYEQYF.

The V and J genes are TRBV14 and TRBJ1-4, with TRBD1 as a possible D gene (6 bases). The CDR3 extends over 13 amino acids. Between the trimmed V and J ends, which lost 6 bases and 7 bases, there was a span of 12 bases. Germline V gives CDR1 SGHDN, CDR2 FVKESK. DNA of the CDR3: TGTGCCAGCAGGGGAGGGGACACTGAAAAACTGTTTTTT. Translated: CASRGGDTEKLFF.

This clone came up once. The genes are TRBV6-5 and TRBJ1-2; TRBD1 agrees at 8 bases. This CDR3 is built from 12 residues. The V gene's germline CDR1 is MNHEY and CDR2 SVGAGI. V lost 10 bases, J lost 6 bases, and 7 bases stayed unmatched. For the CDR3, the DNA is TGTGCCATCCTTGGACAGGGACATGGCTACACCTTC. Protein sequence: CAILGQGHGYTF.